Listed below are T cell receptor beta chains from one sample, sequenced in a study of T-cell reconstitution after alpha-beta-depleted transplantation in children. Via MiXCR, TCRdb re-called the PCR reads, giving one row per CDR3 protein. The sample records about 150,000 distinct CDR3 sequences, 8.5% to 14% being singletons. This material consisted of PBMCs, taken before TCRalphabeta/CD19-depleted stem cell transplant. The receptor set was obtained from a boy aged 2 to 10 with acute myeloid leukemia, due to receive a stem cell transplant. Each CDR3 is given without its conserved first and last residue. D genes are given only for firm matches.

>TRBD1|TRBV5-1
ASSLQQPRQGKAKNIQY
>.|TRBV5-5
ASQTLNTEAF
>.|TRBV20-1
SARDLDAVRGVQETQY
>.|TRBV14
ASSHSGTGVDTQY
>.|TRBV11-2
ASSLVSSEAF
>.|TRBV27
ASRSTVSYEQY
>.|TRBV7-2
ASSPSPDTQY
>.|TRBV7-7
ASSLRRPETQY
>TRBD1|TRBV5-6
ASNVDRGLGTEAF
>TRBD1|TRBV5-1
ASSGTGATTQY
>TRBD1|TRBV5-1
ASSYQGQGPYEQY
>.|TRBV5-1
ASSPGRLIVGETQY
>TRBD1|TRBV6-5
ASSRTGGLGNQPQH
>.|TRBV7-6
ASFQNTEAF
>TRBD1|TRBV7-6
ASSSTWTGRNEQF
>TRBD1|TRBV28
ASSSPGGTGDNEQF
>TRBD1|TRBV2
ASSAQDRGQETQY
>TRBD1|TRBV2
ASSPGGLSGNTIY
>TRBD1|TRBV28
ASSGQGSTGELF
>.|TRBV27
ASSRGSLFSYEQY
>TRBD1|TRBV6-4
ASSIGTGDTQY
>.|TRBV3-1
ASSRAGTNYNEQF
>.|TRBV10-3
AISGPDTPYEQY
>TRBD1|TRBV7-8
ASSLARQGFLGYT
>.|TRBV20-1
SAQGYNTEAF
>.|TRBV6-1
ASRETYEQY
>.|TRBV20-1
SRIAGNPYNEQF
>TRBD2|TRBV5-1
ASSLTGTSGLYNEQF
>TRBD2|TRBV2
ASAKFSGEQF
>.|TRBV4-1
ASSHQGSLNTGELF
>TRBD2|TRBV19
ASSIDRTSGDTDTQY
>TRBD2|TRBV20-1
SGGASGSIMQF
>TRBD2|TRBV4-2
ASSLGLAGGPRDELF
>.|TRBV29-1
SAVGNTIY
>.|TRBV28
ASNGNEQF
>TRBD2|TRBV10-2
ASRGTSGAYEQY
>TRBD2|TRBV12-3/TRBV12-4
ASTRGLAGGSEQF
>.|TRBV7-2
ASSLDPGNYGYT
>TRBD1|TRBV20-1
SAQDRASTGELF
>TRBD2|TRBV10-3
AISETQAGSYNEQF
>TRBD2|TRBV5-1
ASSTSGESSYEQY
>.|TRBV4-1
ASSQQGDTGELF
>TRBD1|TRBV7-9
ASSEGQLMNTEAF
>.|TRBV2
ASSVSENYGYT
>TRBD2|TRBV4-1
ASSKPTSGKPYEQY
>TRBD2|TRBV20-1
SAKSPTGGPLETQY
>TRBD2|TRBV7-4
ASSLTSGSRNEQF
>.|TRBV28
ASSPFISYEQY
>TRBD1|TRBV30
ALQGVVNYGYT
>TRBD1|TRBV5-1
ASSLGDRRNQY
>TRBD2|TRBV5-1
ASSWSGGTGANVLT